The 14 T cell receptor beta chains below all came from one sample that was sequenced in a study of stem cell transplantation in POMP-related autoinflammatory disease. Profiling relied on immunoSEQ multiplex PCR, and the TCRdb table lists in-frame clones only, not all of them. Of approximately 6,900 clones listed, around 86% are singletons. Source material: a CXCR5-defined cell subset from PBMCs. The source is a human donor in good health.

This clone came up once. Other DNA sequences in the sample encode the same CDR3. The V gene is TRBV5-4, the J gene TRBJ2-3; TRBD2 matches 8 bases. The CDR3 runs to 16 residues. V was clipped by 6 bases and J by 4 bases; unmatched bases: 13. Germline V lookup: CDR1 SGHNT, CDR2 YYREEE (reference sequence). CDR3 amino acids: CASNTRGGGPSDTQYF. The CDR3 DNA reads as TGTGCCAGCAACACACGGGGCGGGGGGCCATCAGATACGCAGTATTTT.

The J gene is TRBJ1-2, the V gene TRBV5-1; D uncertain. CDR1 SGHRS and CDR2 YFSETQ come from the germline V gene. The CDR3 extends over 13 amino acids. With 0 bases removed from V and 6 bases from J, the gap between germline ends came to 9 bases. The CDR3 region is CASSLGANNGYTF. The DNA of the CDR3 is TGCGCCAGCAGCTTGGGGGCAAATAATGGCTACACCTTC.

J is TRBJ2-5 and V is TRBV4-1; 12 bases map to TRBD2. This CDR3 has 18 amino acids. V lost 0 bases, J lost 6 bases, and 11 bases stayed unmatched. The V gene's germline CDR1 is MGHRA and CDR2 YSYEKL. CDR3: CASSQEPPLAGGRKTQYF. The CDR3 nucleotides read TGCGCCAGCAGCCAAGAACCCCCCCTAGCGGGGGGGCGGAAGACCCAGTACTTC.

The V gene is TRBV9, the J gene TRBJ2-7, with D perhaps TRBD1 (7 bases). Deletions cut 3 bases from V and 5 bases from J, with 18 bases between. Germline V gives CDR1 SGDLS, CDR2 YYNGEE. The length of the CDR3 is 15 residues. The CDR3 loop is CASSALEGAGHEQYF. The CDR3 nucleotides read TGTGCCAGCAGCGCGCTGGAGGGGGCAGGCCACGAGCAGTACTTC.

The chain employs TRBV6-5 and TRBJ1-3; D is perhaps TRBD1 (5 bases). V was cut by 0 bases and J by 4 bases, with 13 bases left in between. This CDR3 has 16 residues. Germline values: CDR1 MNHEY, CDR2 SVGAGI. CDR3 sequence (DNA): TGTGCCAGCAGTTACTCTTCGACAGACATAGGAAACACCATATATTTT. This gives the protein CASSYSSTDIGNTIYF.

V gene TRBV27 combines with J gene TRBJ1-4, with a tentative D call TRBD1 (6 bases). The V end lost 4 bases, the J end lost 0 bases, and 15 bases lay between the germline ends. Germline V gene lookup returns CDR1 MNHEY and CDR2 SMNVEV (reference sequence). The CDR3 spans 17 residues. CDR3: CASSWGTGSATNEKLFF. The CDR3 DNA follows: TGTGCCAGCAGTTGGGGTACAGGGTCGGCAACTAATGAAAAACTGTTTTTT. Drawing the rest from reference TRBV27 and TRBJ1-4, the complete variable domain is EAQVTQNPRYLITVTGKKLTVTCSQNMNHEYMSWYRQDPGLGLRQIYYSMNVEVTDKGDVPEGYKVSRKEKRNFPLILESPSPNQTSLYFCASSWGTGSATNEKLFFGSGTQLSVL.

V and J are TRBV19 and TRBJ1-1, with 12 bases that match TRBD1. The CDR3 loop spans 15 amino acids. V lost 5 bases, J lost 6 bases, and 7 bases stayed unmatched. Germline CDR1 is LNHDA and CDR2 is SQIVND (reference sequence). As DNA, the CDR3 is TGTGCCAGTAGTTCCCGGGACAGGGGGCGGGCTGAAGCTTTCTTT. The encoded protein is CASSSRDRGRAEAFF.

In this sample, this clone turned up once. This chain connects TRBV6-5 to TRBJ1-5; D gene uncertain. The germline V gene encodes CDR1 MNHEY and CDR2 SVGAGI. The V end lost 5 bases, the J end lost 11 bases, and 13 bases lay between the germline ends. The CDR3 totals 12 residues. In DNA form, the CDR3 reads TGTGCCAGCAGTCCTCACCGCGGGGCCCAGCATTTT. It specifies CASSPHRGAQHF.

In DNA form, the CDR3 reads TGTGCCAGCAGCTTGTCCGGGACAGGACACTACGAGCAGTACTTC. Translation gives CASSLSGTGHYEQYF. The chain carries TRBV5-8 and TRBJ2-7, with 8 bases identical to TRBD1. V was pared by 1 base and J by 3 bases, with 6 bases of the junction left unmatched. CDR3 length: 15 amino acids. The germline V gene has CDR1 SGHTS and CDR2 YDEGEE.

This chain connects TRBV5-1 to TRBJ2-2; no reliable D call. The CDR3 is 12 residues long. Germline CDR1 is SGHRS and CDR2 is YFSETQ. Between the trimmed V and J ends, which lost 5 bases and 4 bases, there was a span of 6 bases. In nucleotides, the CDR3 is TGCGCCAGCAGTTCGGGCACCGGGGAGCTGTTTTTT. Amino acid sequence: CASSSGTGELFF.

The V and J genes are TRBV5-4 and TRBJ1-1; tentatively, D is TRBD1 (6 bases). This CDR3 comprises 14 residues. Germline V gene sequence: CDR1 SGHNT, CDR2 YYREEE (reference sequence). The V gene lost 0 bases and the J gene lost 2 bases, with 8 bases spanning the gap. CDR3 coding DNA: TGTGCCAGCAGCTTGGGGGGGCTTAACACTGAAGCTTTCTTT. Protein: CASSLGGLNTEAFF.

The gene calls are TRBV20-1 and TRBJ2-5; 8 positions match TRBD2. The germline V gene encodes CDR1 DFQATT and CDR2 SNEGSKA (reference sequence). The CDR3 spans 11 residues. J gave up 7 bases and V 8 bases, and 6 bases lay outside the gene matches. The CDR3 protein is CSPRGGGTQYF. DNA for the CDR3: TGCAGTCCTCGGGGGGGCGGGACCCAGTACTTC.

CDR3 protein: CASSPDETQYF. In DNA, the CDR3 is TGTGCCAGCAGCCCGGACGAGACCCAGTACTTC. The chain couples TRBV7-9 to TRBJ2-5; no firm D call. The length of the CDR3 is 11 residues. The germline V and J ends were trimmed by 5 bases and 5 bases, with 6 bases remaining between them. Germline V gene data show CDR1 as SEHNR and CDR2 as FQNEAQ (reference sequence).

This chain uses TRBV9 with TRBJ2-6; unclear D gene. The ends were cut back, 0 bases at V and 0 bases at J, with 10 bases in the middle. Germline V gene sequence: CDR1 SGDLS, CDR2 YYNGEE. This CDR3 comprises 17 residues. Here the CDR3 reads CASSVAHELSGANVLTF. CDR3 nucleotides: TGTGCCAGCAGCGTAGCTCATGAGCTCTCTGGGGCCAACGTCCTGACTTTC.